This T cell receptor beta chain stems from a study of human T cells and chemical hapten exposure. Study-level results: Expanded TCRs were compared with controls, and the expanded TCRs formed significantly more large CDR3 similarity clusters.

This clonotype was counted only a few times. What it binds is unknown. The CDR3 extends over 13 amino acids. Germline loops: CDR1 KGHSH, CDR2 LQKENI. The V end lost 3 bases, the J end lost 6 bases, and 11 bases lay between the germline ends. Time point of the sample: patch test 1, 2 weeks after DPC sensitization. As to treatment: therapeutic diphenylcyclopropenone sensitization with weekly scalp DPC. Blood was drawn before each patch test was applied. Sample donors consisted of patients with alopecia, aged 18 to 70 years, who were suitable for DPC. Individual cDNA molecules received unique molecular identifiers in the library. Each CDR3 protein is one row after TCRdb ran MiXCR on the RACE reads. This table holds some 350,000 distinct CDR3 sequences, under 8% found once.

The sequences come from whole blood, collected in connection with sensitization to the hapten diphenylcyclopropenone (DPC). V gene TRBV18 combines with J gene TRBJ1-2; tentative D call: TRBD1 (5 bases). This TCR was recovered from a woman in her late teens or twenties with alopecia areata. Some clones in this sample may be carry-over from other donors' samples. The CDR3 DNA follows: TGTGCCAGCTCACCTATGGGGCCGAATGGCTACACCTTC. Translating gives CASSPMGPNGYTF. The full variable domain, its missing parts supplied by reference TRBV18 and TRBJ1-2, is NAGVMQNPRHLVRRRGQEARLRCSPMKGHSHVYWYRQLPEEGLKFMVYLQKENIIDESGMPKERFSAEFPKEGPSILRIQQVVRGDSAAYFCASSPMGPNGYTFGSGTRLTVV.